These T cell receptor beta chains were read from a single sample in a study of T-cell memory formation after mild COVID-19. MiXCR was run by TCRdb on the 5' RACE reads, yielding one entry per CDR3 protein. The sample holds 210,000 or so distinct CDR3 sequences, under 12% seen once. Specimen: PBMCs or a T cell subset sorted from them (not recorded which). These receptors originate from a man younger than 35 who had mild COVID-19 (a few samples of this study predate the infection). Cell type and time point are not known. The CDR3 runs from the conserved cysteine through the conserved F or W. D genes are given only for firm matches. Clone sizes are given selectively: once, few, many, or a class where the clone is expanded.

J,D,V,size,DNA,CDR3
TRBJ1-3,NA,TRBV5-5,NA,TGTGCCAGCAGCCGAACGCGGACAGATGGAAACACCATATATTTT,CASSRTRTDGNTIYF
TRBJ2-3,NA,TRBV29-1,many,TGCAGCTTTGAATTTGGGTCTACAGATACGCAGTATTTT,CSFEFGSTDTQYF
TRBJ2-3,TRBD2,TRBV5-1,NA,TGCGCCAGCAGCCCGACTAGCGGGGGGCCCTCAGCCACGCAGTATTTT,CASSPTSGGPSATQYF
TRBJ1-5,TRBD1,TRBV20-1,few,TGCAGTGCCCCGACAGGGACAAATCAGCCCCAGCATTTT,CSAPTGTNQPQHF
TRBJ2-6,NA,TRBV7-2,NA,TGTGCCAGCAGCCCGTCGGCGGGGACCTCTGGGGCCAACGTCCTGACTTTC,CASSPSAGTSGANVLTF
TRBJ1-1,NA,TRBV10-3,many,TGTGCCATCAGCCCGGGCCTCAAAAACACTGAAGCTTTCTTT,CAISPGLKNTEAFF
TRBJ1-2,TRBD1,TRBV5-6,NA,TGTGCCAGCACCAACTACAGGGGGAAGGGCTATGGCTACACCTTC,CASTNYRGKGYGYTF
TRBJ2-5,TRBD1,TRBV5-1,few,TGCGCCAGCAGCCTCCGGAGACAGGGGTTGGAGACCCAGTACTTC,CASSLRRQGLETQYF
TRBJ2-3,NA,TRBV11-2,few,TGTGCCAGCAAGGAGACCTCGGGCACAGATACGCAGTATTTT,CASKETSGTDTQYF
TRBJ1-3,NA,TRBV4-2,few,TGTGCCAGCAGCCAAAGCCTCAGCTCTGGAAACACCATATATTTT,CASSQSLSSGNTIYF
TRBJ2-1,TRBD1,TRBV5-5,many,TGTGCCAGCAGACGGGACAGGTCTTACAATGAGCAGTTCTTC,CASRRDRSYNEQFF
TRBJ2-7,NA,TRBV7-6,NA,TGTGCCAGCAGCCGGGATTTAACCTACGAGCAGTACTTC,CASSRDLTYEQYF
TRBJ1-5,NA,TRBV29-1,NA,TGCAGCGTTGGGGCCAGCCTCAATCAGCCCCAGCATTTT,CSVGASLNQPQHF
TRBJ1-2,NA,TRBV4-3,NA,TGCGCCAGCAGCGGGGAGGGGTTGTATGGCTACACCTTC,CASSGEGLYGYTF
TRBJ2-2,NA,TRBV10-2,few,TGCGCCAGCAAGTCGGTGGGGGCCGGGGAGCTGTTTTTT,CASKSVGAGELFF
TRBJ1-1,NA,TRBV3-1,NA,TGTGCCAGCAGCCGCTTACAGGGCACTGAAGCTTTCTTT,CASSRLQGTEAFF
TRBJ1-2,NA,TRBV4-3,few,TGCGCCAGCAGCCAATCGGGGACGGTATATGGCTACACCTTC,CASSQSGTVYGYTF
TRBJ2-3,TRBD2,TRBV7-9,few,TGTGCCAGCAGCTATAGGACTAGCGGTCGCACAGATACGCAGTATTTT,CASSYRTSGRTDTQYF
TRBJ2-5,NA,TRBV5-1,NA,TGCGCCAGCAGCTCCGGTCGTGGGGAAGGAGAGACCCAGTACTTC,CASSSGRGEGETQYF
TRBJ2-3,NA,TRBV5-6,few,TGTGCCAGCAGCTTGGTCCCAAACGGGGGAAATACGCAGTATTTT,CASSLVPNGGNTQYF
TRBJ2-2,TRBD2,TRBV5-1,few,TGCGCCAGCAGCCCCCGGACTAGCGGGGAGAACACCGGGGAGCTGTTTTTT,CASSPRTSGENTGELFF
TRBJ2-3,NA,TRBV29-1,few,TGCAGCGTCGTAAGACAGACAGATACGCAGTATTTT,CSVVRQTDTQYF
TRBJ2-2,NA,TRBV11-2,NA,TGTGCCAGCAGCCAAGGGCCTATTACCGGGGAGCTGTTTTTT,CASSQGPITGELFF
TRBJ2-3,TRBD2,TRBV27,many,TGTGCCAGCAGTTCCCCTTGGACTAGCGGGGGGGGTTATACGCAGTATTTT,CASSSPWTSGGGYTQYF
TRBJ1-1,NA,TRBV2,NA,TGTGCCAGCAGGGACATCTTGAACACTGAAGCTTTCTTT,CASRDILNTEAFF
TRBJ2-1,NA,TRBV5-1,many,TGCGCCAGCAGCTCCTCACAGGGTTGGGGGCAGTTCTTC,CASSSSQGWGQFF
TRBJ2-4,TRBD2,TRBV12-3/TRBV12-4,many,TGTGCCAGCAGTCCATATAGCGGGGGACAAAACATTCAGTACTTC,CASSPYSGGQNIQYF
TRBJ2-3,NA,TRBV5-1,NA,TGCGCCAGCAGCCCCTCGCTCCTAGGTCTTTTTACAGATACGCAGTATTTT,CASSPSLLGLFTDTQYF
TRBJ1-5,NA,TRBV28,many,TGTGCCAGCAGTTTCTCGGGTTCGGGGCAGCCCCAGCATTTT,CASSFSGSGQPQHF
TRBJ1-5,TRBD1,TRBV7-2,few,TGTGCCAGCAGCTCTGTTTTACGGGACAGGGGGAATCAGCCCCAGCATTTT,CASSSVLRDRGNQPQHF
TRBJ1-4,NA,TRBV5-1,few,TGCGCCAGCAGCTTGGCCGGAAGGACTGGGTTTGAAAAACTGTTTTTT,CASSLAGRTGFEKLFF
TRBJ1-5,TRBD1,TRBV5-1,few,TGCGCCAGCAGCCCTGACAGGGATGGGCAGCCCCAGCATTTT,CASSPDRDGQPQHF
TRBJ1-1,TRBD1,TRBV5-1,NA,TGCGCCAGCAGTCTTAGACAGGGAGGGTCTCAAGCTTTCTTT,CASSLRQGGSQAFF
TRBJ2-7,TRBD1,TRBV5-1,NA,TGCGCCAGCAGCTTCGGGACAGGGAGCTACGAGCAGTACTTC,CASSFGTGSYEQYF
TRBJ2-5,NA,TRBV9,NA,TGTGCCAGCAGCGTAGGACCGCTTGGGGAGACCCAGTACTTC,CASSVGPLGETQYF
TRBJ2-1,TRBD1,TRBV18,NA,TGTGCCAGCGCTACCGGGACAGGGGGAAATGAGCAGTTCTTC,CASATGTGGNEQFF
TRBJ2-7,NA,TRBV4-3,NA,TGCGCCAGCAGCCAAGAGGTCAGCTCCTACGAGCAGTACTTC,CASSQEVSSYEQYF
TRBJ2-7,NA,TRBV3-1,many,TGTGCCAGCAGCCAAGCCTACGAGCAGTACTTC,CASSQAYEQYF
TRBJ2-5,TRBD1,TRBV24-1,few,TGTGCCACCAGTGAGACCGGGACAGGGCTTGAGACCCAGTACTTC,CATSETGTGLETQYF
TRBJ2-3,TRBD1,TRBV20-1,many,TGCAGTGCTTGGGACAGTCGCACAGATACGCAGTATTTT,CSAWDSRTDTQYF
TRBJ2-5,NA,TRBV5-5,NA,TGTGCCAGCAGCCGGTTACAGAGACAAGAGACCCAGTACTTC,CASSRLQRQETQYF
TRBJ2-4,NA,TRBV15,NA,TGTGCCACCAGCAGTTCCGTGGCAGGGGCTGAAAACATTCAGTACTTC,CATSSSVAGAENIQYF
TRBJ1-5,TRBD1,TRBV7-9,NA,TGTGCCAGCAGCCTGGGACAGTCCTTCAATCAGCCCCAGCATTTT,CASSLGQSFNQPQHF
TRBJ2-2,TRBD1,TRBV4-3,few,TGCGCCAGCAGCCATGGACAGGGGACCGGGGAGCTGTTTTTT,CASSHGQGTGELFF
TRBJ1-1,NA,TRBV11-2,NA,TGTGCCAGCAGCTCGCAGGGAGGGGGATGGGCTTTCTTT,CASSSQGGGWAFF
TRBJ1-4,NA,TRBV2,few,TGTGCCAGCAGTGAAGTCAAGTGGAAACTGTTTTTT,CASSEVKWKLFF
TRBJ2-1,TRBD2,TRBV6-2/TRBV6-3,few,TGTGCCAGCAGGGGGACTAGTACGAATGAGCAGTTCTTC,CASRGTSTNEQFF
TRBJ2-3,TRBD2,TRBV12-3/TRBV12-4,few,TGTGCCAGCAGTTTTGGACTAGCGGGGTCAGATACGCAGTATTTT,CASSFGLAGSDTQYF
TRBJ1-6,NA,TRBV12-3/TRBV12-4,many,TGTGCCAGCAGTCGTCGGGGGGCACCCCTCCACTTT,CASSRRGAPLHF
TRBJ1-6,NA,TRBV6-2/TRBV6-3,NA,TGTGCCAGCAGGCTCAGGATTAATTCACCCCTCCACTTT,CASRLRINSPLHF
TRBJ1-5,NA,TRBV5-1,NA,TGCGCCAGCAGCTTGTTCTCCGGTCGCAATCAGCCCCAGCATTTT,CASSLFSGRNQPQHF
TRBJ1-2,TRBD1,TRBV7-2,few,TGTGCCAGCAGCTTAGCGACAGGGTCCTCTAACTATGGCTACACCTTC,CASSLATGSSNYGYTF
TRBJ2-5,NA,TRBV4-2,few,TGTGCCAGCAGCCCCTCGGACGGGACGTTGGAGACCCAGTACTTC,CASSPSDGTLETQYF
TRBJ2-1,TRBD2,TRBV7-6,many,TGTGCCAGCAGCTTACTGGCGGGGGGGCTGAATGAGCAGTTCTTC,CASSLLAGGLNEQFF
TRBJ2-7,NA,TRBV6-5,few,TGTGCCAGCAGTTACTCGGAAGAGCAGTACTTC,CASSYSEEQYF
TRBJ1-2,TRBD1,TRBV7-8,few,TGTGCCAGCAGCTCGGCAGGGGGCCGTGGCTACACCTTC,CASSSAGGRGYTF
TRBJ2-1,NA,TRBV24-1,few,TGTGCCACCAGTGATGGGGGGTTAAACGAGCAGTTCTTC,CATSDGGLNEQFF
TRBJ1-1,NA,TRBV7-8,few,TGTGCCAGCAGGGCCGGGATATCGACTGAAGCTTTCTTT,CASRAGISTEAFF
TRBJ2-3,NA,TRBV27,many,TGTGCCAGCAGTTTATCAGGCCTAGTCAGGTCGGATACGCAGTATTTT,CASSLSGLVRSDTQYF